The next 9 T cell receptor beta chains were all read from a single sample in a study of CXCR3-negative and CXCR3-positive naive CD8 T cells. Study conclusions and caveats: Hydrophobicity of TRB CDR3s was greater in CXCR3-positive naive cells than in CXCR3-negative naive cells.

5' RACE with UMI labels generated the TRB cDNA libraries. Each CDR3 protein gets one entry in TCRdb, which reprocessed the 5' RACE reads and gives no DNA. The repertoire table contains approximately 65,000 distinct CDR3 sequences. These receptors lack a known antigen. The sequenced sample was naive CXCR3+ CD8+ T cells from blood. Stated subset: CD45RO-CCR7+CD27+CD95- naive CD8+ T cells expressing CXCR3 (TNR3+). The source of these receptors is a human donor in good health. Some clones in this sample may be carry-over from other donors' samples.

The J gene is TRBJ1-1, the V gene TRBV27; absent DNA, TCRdb's TRBD1 call cannot be checked. CDR1 MNHEY and CDR2 SMNVEV come from the germline V gene (reference sequence). The CDR3 runs 12 residues. The CDR3: CASRGGGTEAFF.

The chain's CDR3 is CSVELENNEQFF. V is TRBV29-1 and J is TRBJ2-1. Germline V gene lookup returns CDR1 SQVTM and CDR2 ANQGSEA. CDR3 length equals 12 residues.

The V and J genes are TRBV7-9 and TRBJ2-6; checking the TCRdb D call of TRBD1 is not possible without DNA. Looked up from germline, CDR1 is SEHNR and CDR2 is FQNEAQ (reference sequence). CDR3 length equals 16 residues. The CDR3 is CASSVSGGRGANVLTF.

The chain carries TRBV29-1 and TRBJ1-1. This CDR3 is 14 amino acids long. Germline V lookup: CDR1 SQVTM, CDR2 ANQGSEA. The CDR3 here is CSALSPGRTTEAFF.

V is TRBV7-2 and J is TRBJ1-6. Per germline, CDR1 SGHTA and CDR2 FQGNSA. The CDR3 length is 13 residues. CDR3 residues: CASSLLGNSPLHF. Full variable domain (remainder filled in from reference TRBV7-2 and TRBJ1-6): GAGVSQSPSNKVTEKGKDVELRCDPISGHTALYWYRQSLGQGLEFLIYFQGNSAPDKSGLPSDRFSAERTGGSVSTLTIQRTQQEDSAVYLCASSLLGNSPLHFGNGTRLTVT.

The J gene is TRBJ1-2, the V gene TRBV29-1; TCRdb indicates TRBD1, and absent DNA this call remains unverified. Looked up from germline, CDR1 is SQVTM and CDR2 is ANQGSEA. This CDR3 is 14 amino acids long. CDR3 sequence: CSVGTVPDLYGYTF.

The rearrangement links TRBV20-1 to TRBJ2-2. This CDR3 contains 16 residues. Germline V lookup: CDR1 DFQATT, CDR2 SNEGSKA (reference sequence). The CDR3 loop reads CSARNLAGANTGELFF.

V gene TRBV7-9 combines with J gene TRBJ2-7; the D call from TCRdb, TRBD1, cannot be confirmed without DNA. The CDR3 spans 18 residues. The germline V gene has CDR1 SEHNR and CDR2 FQNEAQ (reference sequence). The CDR3 sequence: CASSPPTGEQANPYEQYF.

The chain is built from TRBV3-1 and TRBJ2-3; checking the TCRdb D call of TRBD2 is not possible without DNA. This CDR3 region has 17 residues. Germline V gene lookup returns CDR1 LGHDT and CDR2 YNNKEL (reference sequence). The CDR3: CASSQDGRGGLADTQYF.